The rows below give T cell receptor beta chains drawn from one sample of a study of Graves' ophthalmopathy and Graves' hyperthyroidism. TCRdb processed the multiplex PCR reads anew with MiXCR; each CDR3 protein has one entry. Among 300,000 to 500,000 distinct CDR3 sequences listed, approximately 15% were seen once. Specimen: peripheral blood. The receptors shown here come from a woman aged 18-29 years with stable Graves' hyperthyroidism. Each CDR3 is given with its conserved first and last residue. The D gene is left open where the match is weak. The size entry is marked missing in some rows and otherwise reads once, few, many or a size class.

v_call	clone_size	d_call	cdr3_length	j_call	cdr3_aa	cdr3_nt
TRBV3-1	-	-	13	TRBJ1-1	CASSPREDTESFF	TGTGCCAGCAGCCCCCGGGAGGACACTGAATCTTTCTTT
TRBV7-9	few	-	13	TRBJ2-2	CASTLRESGELFF	TGTGCCAGCACCCTCCGGGAATCCGGGGAGCTGTTTTTT
TRBV12-3/TRBV12-4	many	TRBD1	15	TRBJ1-2	CASRLTGTGSYGYTF	TGTGCCAGCAGACTGACCGGGACAGGGAGCTATGGCTACACCTTC
TRBV29-1	many	TRBD2	11	TRBJ2-5	CSAGGIETQYF	TGCAGCGCCGGGGGGATCGAGACCCAGTACTTC
TRBV11-1	many	-	16	TRBJ1-2	CASSLTHSGTKDGYTF	TGTGCCAGCAGCTTGACCCACTCCGGGACTAAAGATGGCTACACCTTC
TRBV5-1	-	-	15	TRBJ1-3	CASSLEASSGNTIYF	TGCGCCAGCAGCTTGGAGGCCTCCTCTGGAAACACCATATATTTT
TRBV20-1	many	TRBD1	14	TRBJ1-1	CSARDQGAGTEAFF	TGCAGTGCTAGAGATCAGGGGGCAGGGACTGAAGCTTTCTTT
TRBV2	many	-	15	TRBJ1-1	CASSGLTGWGTEAFF	TGTGCCAGCAGCGGTTTAACGGGTTGGGGCACTGAAGCTTTCTTT
TRBV12-3/TRBV12-4	many	-	14	TRBJ2-2	CASSLAAGVGELFF	TGTGCCAGCAGTTTAGCGGCAGGGGTCGGGGAGCTGTTTTTT
TRBV11-3	many	TRBD1	16	TRBJ1-2	CASSFGTGAMLRGYTF	TGTGCCAGCAGCTTCGGGACAGGGGCGATGTTACGTGGCTACACCTTC
TRBV28	-	-	13	TRBJ1-1	CASSFDRHTEAFF	TGTGCCAGCAGTTTTGACAGACACACTGAAGCTTTCTTT
TRBV6-2/TRBV6-3	many	-	16	TRBJ1-5	CASSYGQGLGNQPQHF	TGTGCCAGCAGTTACGGGCAGGGATTGGGCAATCAGCCCCAGCATTTT
TRBV12-3/TRBV12-4	many	-	14	TRBJ1-1	CASSLGQANTEAFF	TGTGCCAGCAGTTTAGGACAGGCGAACACTGAAGCTTTCTTT
TRBV12-3/TRBV12-4	many	TRBD1	14	TRBJ1-2	CASSTRQGTYGYTF	TGTGCCAGCAGTACTCGACAGGGGACCTATGGCTACACCTTC
TRBV11-2	once	-	16	TRBJ2-7	CVCSFGGVAFGYEQYF	TGTGTCTGCAGCTTTGGAGGGGTGGCGTTCGGATACGAGCAGTACTTC
TRBV12-3/TRBV12-4	-	-	15	TRBJ1-5	CASSPPKGGNQPQHF	TGTGCCAGCAGCCCCCCCAAGGGAGGCAATCAGCCCCAGCATTTT
TRBV7-2	many	-	14	TRBJ1-5	CASSLREINQPQHF	TGTGCCAGCAGCCTCCGGGAGATTAATCAGCCCCAGCATTTT
TRBV5-1	few	-	16	TRBJ2-2	CASSLGWTANTGELFF	TGCGCCAGCAGCTTGGGGTGGACAGCGAACACCGGGGAGCTGTTTTTT
TRBV7-6	many	-	17	TRBJ2-5	CASSSQGGAGAQETQYF	TGTGCCAGCAGCTCCCAGGGGGGGGCGGGGGCCCAAGAGACCCAGTACTTC
TRBV6-1	many	-	14	TRBJ1-6	CASRGGGYNSPLHF	TGTGCCAGCAGAGGTGGGGGGTACAATTCACCCCTCCACTTT
TRBV30	-	-	14	TRBJ1-6	CAWNPYRVDSPLHF	TGTGCCTGGAACCCATACAGGGTAGATTCACCCCTCCACTTT
TRBV11-3	many	-	15	TRBJ2-7	CASSSQGYGSYEQYF	TGTGCCAGCAGCTCACAGGGCTATGGATCTTACGAGCAGTACTTC
TRBV13	large	-	14	TRBJ1-1	CASSRSGGARGAFF	TGTGCCAGCAGCCGGTCGGGAGGGGCTAGGGGAGCTTTCTTT
TRBV6-5	-	-	15	TRBJ1-2	CASSYGGPGYYGYTF	TGTGCCAGCAGTTACGGGGGACCAGGGTACTATGGCTACACCTTC
TRBV6-1	many	-	15	TRBJ1-6	CASTPPPSTNSPLHF	TGTGCCAGCACTCCGCCCCCCAGTACCAATTCACCCCTCCACTTT
TRBV27	many	TRBD1	13	TRBJ2-7	CASRPTGAYEQYF	TGTGCCAGCAGACCTACAGGGGCCTACGAGCAGTACTTC
TRBV19	-	-	15	TRBJ1-1	CASSRGGVRNTEAFF	TGTGCCAGTAGTAGGGGAGGGGTGAGGAACACTGAAGCTTTCTTT